This T cell receptor beta chain was profiled in a study of T cells expressing NK-cell markers. Study-wide points: The CD3+CD56-NKG2C+ fraction of several donors was likewise dominated by these clonotypes.

In regard to this clonotype: Its specificity is unknown.

CDR3 length equals 16 residues. Germline-derived CDR1 and CDR2 are SEHNR and FQNEAQ (reference sequence). For each CDR3 protein, TCRdb gives one entry from its re-call of the 5' RACE reads, without DNA. The data include around 140,000 distinct CDR3 sequences; the top ten clones carry about 12%. This rearrangement joins TRBV7-9 to TRBJ1-2; TCRdb outputs TRBD1, but without DNA this stays unchecked. This TCR was sampled from a man aged 18 to 35 in good health. Specimen: blood T cells: a sorted CD56 or NKG2C T cell subset, CD4+ or CD8+ T cells, or bulk PBMC T cells (not recorded which). CDR3 protein: CASSLRDSNPYYGYTF.